Listed here are 3 T cell receptor beta chains from one sample, sequenced in a study of OX40 agonist ivuxolimab in advanced cancers. The method was immunoSEQ multiplex PCR; TCRdb's version includes in-frame clones alone and lacks a portion of them. In the table there are some 85,000 clones, roughly 88% of which are singletons. The sequenced sample was CD4+ or CD8+ T cells sorted from blood, obtained in a trial of the OX40 agonist ivuxolimab. These receptors all come from an adult with an advanced solid tumor such as melanoma, head and neck, liver or kidney cancer.

This chain connects TRBV9 to TRBJ2-7; D is possibly TRBD1 or TRBD2 (6 bases each). Germline CDR1 SGDLS, CDR2 YYNGEE. This CDR3 has 16 amino acids. Trimming took off 3 bases at V and 7 bases at J, with 23 bases between the two ends. DNA for the CDR3: TGTGCCAGCAGCGCCCTCCCCGGGGGCAGGGTGGAGGAGCAGTACTTC. Translated, it gives CASSALPGGRVEEQYF.

Here the CDR3 DNA reads TGTGCCAGCAGTGAGGGAGGGACCCCTGGAAACACCATATATTTT. Its protein product is CASSEGGTPGNTIYF. This chain uses TRBV2 with TRBJ1-3, with D perhaps TRBD1 (5 bases). Trimming took 3 bases from V and 2 from J, leaving 11 bases between them. In germline, CDR1 is SNHLY, CDR2 FYNNEI. The CDR3 is 15 residues long. The full variable domain, rest sourced from reference TRBV2 and TRBJ1-3, is EPEVTQTPSHQVTQMGQEVILRCVPISNHLYFYWYRQILGQKVEFLVSFYNNEISEKSEIFDDQFSVERPDGSNFTLKIRSTKLEDSAMYFCASSEGGTPGNTIYFGEGSWLTVV.

This rearrangement joins TRBV14 to TRBJ2-5; D uncertain. This CDR3 comprises 12 residues. Trimming took off 4 bases at V and 2 bases at J, with 5 bases between the two ends. Looked up from germline, CDR1 is SGHDN and CDR2 is FVKESK. The CDR3: CASSRFQETQYF. The CDR3 DNA is TGTGCCAGCAGCCGGTTTCAAGAGACCCAGTACTTC.